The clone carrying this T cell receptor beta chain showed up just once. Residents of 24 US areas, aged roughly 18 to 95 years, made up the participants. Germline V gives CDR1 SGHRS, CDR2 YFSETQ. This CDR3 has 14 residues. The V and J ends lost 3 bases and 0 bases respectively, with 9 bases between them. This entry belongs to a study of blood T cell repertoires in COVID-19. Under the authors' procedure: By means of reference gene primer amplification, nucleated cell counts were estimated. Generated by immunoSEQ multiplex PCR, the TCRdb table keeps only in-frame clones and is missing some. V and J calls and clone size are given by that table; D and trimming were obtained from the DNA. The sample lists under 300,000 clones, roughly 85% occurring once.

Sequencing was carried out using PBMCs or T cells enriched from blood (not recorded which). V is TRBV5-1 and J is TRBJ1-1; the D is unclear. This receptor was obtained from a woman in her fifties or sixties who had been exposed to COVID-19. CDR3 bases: TGCGCCAGCAGCTCTGGCAGGATGAACACTGAAGCTTTCTTT. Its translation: CASSSGRMNTEAFF.